Presented here are 25 T cell receptor beta chains from one specimen sequenced in a study of blood T cell repertoires in COVID-19. Sequenced by immunoSEQ multiplex PCR; TCRdb stores in-frame clones only, minus some. The sample lists about 140,000 clones; under 80% were seen once. The sequencing input was peripheral blood. These receptors all come from a man older than 75 with acute or convalescent COVID-19.

The chain recombines TRBV7-2 with TRBJ2-3; 10 bases match TRBD2. CDR1 is SGHTA, CDR2 FQGNSA, per germline. Losses at the gene ends were 5 bases for V and 6 bases for J; bases not matched to a gene: 14. CDR3 length: 17 residues. This CDR3 is CASSAGASGGLRDTQYF. The DNA of the CDR3 is TGTGCCAGCAGCGCGGGGGCTAGCGGGGGCCTCCGGGATACGCAGTATTTT.

The chain has TRBV12-3 or TRBV12-4 and TRBJ1-4; D perhaps matches TRBD1 (6 bases). Trimming stripped 7 bases from V and 5 bases from J, with 11 bases between. This CDR3 region has 13 residues. The CDR3 DNA sequence: TGTGCCAGCACAGGGGCCTTCAATGAAAAACTGTTTTTT. This encodes CASTGAFNEKLFF.

CDR3 region: CASTHLTGSYEQYF. The CDR3 DNA reads TGTGCCAGCACCCACTTGACAGGTTCCTACGAGCAGTACTTC. The chain combines TRBV6-6 with TRBJ2-7, with D maybe TRBD1 (6 bases). This CDR3 has 14 residues. V lost 7 bases and J 1 base, leaving 14 bases between the germline ends. Looked up from germline, CDR1 is MNHNY and CDR2 is SVGAGI (reference sequence).

CDR3 amino acids: CASSLGAAYREQYF. The CDR3 DNA reads TGTGCCAGCAGCTTAGGGGCCGCTTACCGGGAGCAGTACTTC. The chain links TRBV7-2 to TRBJ2-7; D call uncertain. This CDR3 has 14 amino acids. Germline CDR1 SGHTA, CDR2 FQGNSA. V lost 1 base and J lost 7, with 14 bases in between.

Only a few counts were recorded for this clone. The rearrangement joins TRBV5-5 to TRBJ1-3, with a possible D match to TRBD1 (5 bases). V was shortened by 5 bases and J by 0 bases, with 15 bases between the two germline ends. This CDR3 region has 16 residues. From germline, CDR1 is SGHKS and CDR2 YYEKEE (reference sequence). The CDR3 spells CASSLQGANSGNTIYF. CDR3 coding DNA: TGTGCCAGCAGTCTTCAAGGGGCTAACTCTGGAAACACCATATATTTT.

The chain joins TRBV28 to TRBJ1-2; the D is unclear. The germline V gene encodes CDR1 MDHEN and CDR2 SYDVKM. V was pared by 6 bases and J by 2 bases, with 13 bases between. The CDR3 contains 14 residues. CDR3 region: CASSTPAANYGYTF. For the CDR3, the DNA is TGTGCCAGCAGCACCCCGGCGGCGAACTATGGCTACACCTTC.

This clone was recorded a few times. CDR3 amino acids: CASSLGTDYGYTF. The CDR3 nucleotides read TGTGCCAGCAGCTTAGGGACAGACTATGGCTACACCTTC. This chain connects TRBV7-9 to TRBJ1-2, with TRBD1 as a possible D gene (6 bases). The ends were cut back, 1 base at V and 3 bases at J, with 6 bases in the middle. CDR1 and CDR2 from the germline V gene are SEHNR and FQNEAQ (reference sequence). The CDR3 consists of 13 residues.

Concerning this clone: Its ends do not fully match the called genes, so a read error is possible. The identical CDR3 is also encoded by other nucleotide sequences in the sample. The chain joins TRBV24-1 to TRBJ1-2; no firm D call. Germline V gene data show CDR1 as KGHDR and CDR2 as SFDVKD. The CDR3 runs to 13 residues. CDR3 coding DNA: TGTGCCACCAGTGATTTCCCGAACTATGGCTATACCTTC. Its protein product is CATSDFPNYGYTF.

This chain joins TRBV10-3 and TRBJ1-5; D remains ambiguous. This CDR3 comprises 13 residues. The germline V gene has CDR1 ENHRY and CDR2 SYGVKD. V lost 10 bases and J 2 bases, leaving 12 bases between the germline ends. As DNA, the CDR3 is TGTGCCACCAGACCCCGGGGCAATCAGCCCCAGCATTTT. It encodes CATRPRGNQPQHF.

The chain employs TRBV10-3 and TRBJ2-7; TRBD2 agrees at 10 bases. The V gene's germline CDR1 is ENHRY and CDR2 SYGVKD. The CDR3 loop spans 14 amino acids. J was trimmed by 2 bases and V by 11 bases; bases with no gene match: 9. Here the CDR3 reads CALSASGGPYEQYF. CDR3 coding DNA: TGTGCCCTGAGCGCTAGCGGGGGTCCCTACGAGCAGTACTTC.

The V and J genes are TRBV13 and TRBJ2-2, with 8 bases fitting TRBD1. V was pared by 5 bases and J by 8 bases, with 7 bases of the junction left unmatched. CDR3 length equals 14 residues. The V gene's germline CDR1 is PRHDT and CDR2 FYEKMQ (reference sequence). CDR3 loop: CASSIRTGTGELFF. CDR3 bases: TGTGCCAGCAGCATCAGGACAGGGACAGGGGAGCTGTTTTTT. Complete variable domain (other parts from reference TRBV13 and TRBJ2-2): AAGVIQSPRHLIKEKRETATLKCYPIPRHDTVYWYQQGPGQDPQFLISFYEKMQSDKGSIPDRFSAQQFSDYHSELNMSSLELGDSALYFCASSIRTGTGELFFGEGSRLTVL.

On this clone: Distinct nucleotide sequences in the sample also encode this CDR3. V gene TRBV28 combines with J gene TRBJ1-5; D is undetermined. The CDR3 covers 14 residues. Trimming removed 1 base at V and 2 bases at J, with 6 bases between. Germline CDR1 MDHEN, CDR2 SYDVKM. DNA of the CDR3: TGTGCCAGCAGTTTATTAGGAGGCAATCAGCCCCAGCATTTT. Its translation is CASSLLGGNQPQHF.

The chain links TRBV27 to TRBJ1-3; unclear D gene. Germline CDR1 and CDR2: MNHEY and SMNVEV (reference sequence). This CDR3 region has 15 residues. Trimming removed 7 bases at V and 0 bases at J, with 13 bases between. CDR3 DNA sequence: TGTGCCAGCAAGCTTTCGGGTAACTCTGGAAACACCATATATTTT. It specifies CASKLSGNSGNTIYF.

The chain combines TRBV30 with TRBJ2-7, with 7 bases fitting TRBD1. CDR3 length: 12 residues. J lost 1 base, V lost 3 bases, and 0 bases had no gene match. Germline V gene lookup returns CDR1 GTSNPN and CDR2 SVGIG (reference sequence). CDR3 in DNA: TGTGCCTGGAGGGACAGGTCCTACGAGCAGTACTTC. Its protein product is CAWRDRSYEQYF.

This sequence joins TRBV4-2 and TRBJ2-1; 10 positions agree with TRBD2. CDR3 length: 16 amino acids. V lost 0 bases and J lost 6; bases outside the gene matches: 5. The germline gives CDR1 LGHNA, CDR2 YNFKEQ. This CDR3 reads CASSQDPSGGANEQFF. The DNA of the CDR3 is TGTGCCAGCAGCCAAGATCCCAGCGGGGGGGCCAATGAGCAGTTCTTC.

The chain uses TRBV19 and TRBJ1-1, with TRBD1 matching over 8 bases. CDR3 length equals 15 residues. The V and J ends lost 5 bases and 0 bases, in that order; junction bases with no gene match: 5. The germline CDR1 and CDR2 sequences are LNHDA and SQIVND (reference sequence). The CDR3 protein is CASSVDRALNTEAFF. The CDR3, as DNA: TGTGCCAGTAGTGTGGACAGGGCTTTGAACACTGAAGCTTTCTTT.

This rearrangement joins TRBV7-9 to TRBJ1-5; the match to TRBD1 covers 11 bases. The CDR3 covers 19 residues. The J segment lost 0 bases and the V segment lost 0 bases, leaving 7 bases of the junction unmatched. Germline lookup yields CDR1 SEHNR and CDR2 FQNEAQ (reference sequence). The CDR3 loop is CASSLAGTGGVISNQPQHF. The CDR3 bases are TGTGCCAGCAGCTTAGCAGGGACAGGGGGTGTAATTAGCAATCAGCCCCAGCATTTT.

The chain carries TRBV18 and TRBJ1-1, with a weak D call TRBD1 (6 bases). The ends were cut back, 6 bases at V and 2 bases at J, with 13 bases in the middle. Germline CDR1 and CDR2: KGHSH and LQKENI. This CDR3 comprises 14 residues. In DNA form, the CDR3 reads TGTGCCAGCTCCGCCTCACAGGGTAACACTGAAGCTTTCTTT. Translated: CASSASQGNTEAFF. Variable domain in full (rest from reference TRBV18 and TRBJ1-1): NAGVMQNPRHLVRRRGQEARLRCSPMKGHSHVYWYRQLPEEGLKFMVYLQKENIIDESGMPKERFSAEFPKEGPSILRIQQVVRGDSAAYFCASSASQGNTEAFFGQGTRLTVV.

This chain joins TRBV9 and TRBJ1-2, with TRBD1 identical over 11 bases. Unmatched junction bases numbered 4, after V lost 2 bases and J lost 4 bases. This CDR3 region has 15 residues. From germline, CDR1 is SGDLS and CDR2 YYNGEE. The CDR3 DNA reads as TGTGCCAGCAGCGTGGGTGGGACAGGGGGCTATGGCTACACCTTC. Amino acids: CASSVGGTGGYGYTF.

The chain combines TRBV29-1 with TRBJ2-3, with D tentatively TRBD2 (6 bases). CDR1 is SQVTM, CDR2 ANQGSEA, per germline. The CDR3 runs to 12 residues. The CDR3 is CAVADPTDTQYF. The DNA of the CDR3 is TGCGCTGTAGCGGACCCCACAGATACGCAGTATTTT.

CDR3 region: CASSRDTGNTIYF. The CDR3 DNA reads as TGCGCCAGCAGCAGGGACACCGGAAACACCATATATTTT. V gene TRBV5-1 combines with J gene TRBJ1-3; D possibly corresponds to TRBD1 (6 bases). V was trimmed by 4 bases and J by 4 bases, leaving 9 bases between them. The CDR3 is 13 amino acids. Per germline, CDR1 SGHRS and CDR2 YFSETQ.

The chain carries TRBV5-1 and TRBJ1-1; D uncertain. V gave up 5 bases and J gave up 5 bases, with 13 bases separating them. The germline CDR1 and CDR2 sequences are SGHRS and YFSETQ. This CDR3 has 13 residues. In DNA form, the CDR3 reads TGCGCCAGCAGTAGCTGGGAGGGAACTGAAGCTTTCTTT. Protein product: CASSSWEGTEAFF.

The V call is TRBV25-1, the J call TRBJ2-5, with 10 positions matching TRBD2. The CDR3 is made up of 16 amino acids. J gave up 6 bases and V 5 bases, and 12 bases lay outside the gene matches. The germline V gene has CDR1 MGHDK and CDR2 SYGVNS. CDR3 DNA sequence: TGTGCCAGCAGTTCCCGTGGTAGCGGGGGGCGAAAGACCCAGTACTTC. Protein: CASSSRGSGGRKTQYF.

The chain is built from TRBV6-2 or TRBV6-3 and TRBJ2-1; D possibly corresponds to TRBD2 (5 bases). V gave up 3 bases and J gave up 10 bases, with 7 bases separating them. The CDR3 totals 11 residues. Germline CDR1 and CDR2: MNHEY and SVGEGT. The CDR3 is CASSYPGEQFF. CDR3 coding DNA: TGTGCCAGCAGTTATCCGGGGGAGCAGTTCTTC.

This clone turned up a few times. The chain links TRBV5-4 to TRBJ2-7; 7 bases match TRBD1. J was trimmed by 3 bases and V by 2 bases; bases with no gene match: 11. Per the germline V gene, CDR1 is SGHNT and CDR2 is YYREEE (reference sequence). The CDR3 spans 16 residues. The CDR3 nucleotides are TGTGCCAGCAGCTTAGGGTCAGGGGACAGTGACTACGAGCAGTACTTC. It translates to CASSLGSGDSDYEQYF.